This record covers a single TCR beta chain. The table came from immunoSEQ multiplex PCR; TCRdb's copy has only in-frame clones and leaves some out. The repertoire holds 100,000 to 150,000 clones, with 90% as singletons. The data were taken from a study of blood T cell repertoires in COVID-19. Germline loops: CDR1 KGHSH, CDR2 LQKENI. This CDR3 is 13 amino acids long. Unmatched junction bases numbered 10, after V lost 6 bases and J lost 9 bases. This chain connects TRBV18 to TRBJ2-5; TRBD2 agrees at 7 bases. Material for sequencing was peripheral blood. The receptor comes from a woman aged 55-70 years with COVID-19, enrolled during active disease. CDR3 region: CASSPSDRGAQYF. The CDR3, as DNA: TGTGCCAGCTCCCCCTCCGACCGGGGGGCCCAGTACTTC.